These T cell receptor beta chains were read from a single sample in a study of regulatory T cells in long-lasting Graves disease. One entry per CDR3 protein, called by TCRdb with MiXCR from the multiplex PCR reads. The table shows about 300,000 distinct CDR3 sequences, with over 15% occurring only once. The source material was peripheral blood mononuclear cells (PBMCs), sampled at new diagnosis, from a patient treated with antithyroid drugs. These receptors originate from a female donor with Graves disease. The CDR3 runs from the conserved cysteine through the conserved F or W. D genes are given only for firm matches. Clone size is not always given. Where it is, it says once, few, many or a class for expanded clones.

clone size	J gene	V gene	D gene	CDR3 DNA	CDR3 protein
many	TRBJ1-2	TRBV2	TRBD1	TGTGCCAGCAGTGACTACAGGGGTGGCTACACCTTC	CASSDYRGGYTF
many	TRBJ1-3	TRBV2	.	TGTGCCAGCATGTGGGGCTCTGGAAACACCATATATTTT	CASMWGSGNTIYF
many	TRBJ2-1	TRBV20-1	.	TGCAGTGGGTTCCGACTGGGGTACAATGAGCAGTTCTTC	CSGFRLGYNEQFF
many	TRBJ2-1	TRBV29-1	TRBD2	TGCAGCGTGCTAGCGGGTCCGGCCTACAATGAGCAGTTCTTC	CSVLAGPAYNEQFF
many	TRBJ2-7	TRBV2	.	TGTGCCAGCAGGCTCTTCGCCTACGAGCAGTACTTC	CASRLFAYEQYF
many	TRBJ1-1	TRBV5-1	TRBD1	TGCGCCAGCAGCTCCCGACAGGGGGCGAACACTGAAGCTTTCTTT	CASSSRQGANTEAFF
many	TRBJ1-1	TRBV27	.	TGTGCCAGCAGTCAGTTCTTGGGAACAAACACTGAAGCTTTCTTT	CASSQFLGTNTEAFF
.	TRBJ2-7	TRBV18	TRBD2	TGTGCCAGCTCACCGAAACTAGCGGGTGGTACCGAGCAGTACTTC	CASSPKLAGGTEQYF
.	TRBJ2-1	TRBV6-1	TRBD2	TGTGCCAGCACCCTACAGCCGGCCCATAGCGGGAGATCCAATGAGCAGTTCTTC	CASTLQPAHSGRSNEQFF
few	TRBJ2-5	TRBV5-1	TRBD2	TGCGCCAGCAGCTTGGGACTAGCGGGAGCAGCAGAGACCCAGTACTTC	CASSLGLAGAAETQYF
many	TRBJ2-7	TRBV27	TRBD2	TGTGCCAGCAGTTCCCCGAGCGGGAGGGCCCCCTACGAGCAGTACTTC	CASSSPSGRAPYEQYF
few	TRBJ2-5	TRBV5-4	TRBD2	TGTGCCAGCAGCTTGGACTTCGGAGCGGGGGGAGAGACCCAGTACTTC	CASSLDFGAGGETQYF
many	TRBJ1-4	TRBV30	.	TGTGCCTGGAGGTCTAGCGGGGCCGAAAAACTGTTTTTT	CAWRSSGAEKLFF
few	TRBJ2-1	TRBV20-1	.	TGCAGTGCTGGACTGGACTACTACAATGAGCAGTTCTTC	CSAGLDYYNEQFF
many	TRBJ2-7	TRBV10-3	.	TGTGCCATCAGTGTCACAGGGATAAACTCCTACGAGCAGTACTTC	CAISVTGINSYEQYF
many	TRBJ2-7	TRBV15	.	TGTGCCACCAGCAGTGAGGACAGCTACGAGCAGTACTTC	CATSSEDSYEQYF
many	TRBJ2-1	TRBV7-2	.	TGTGCCAGCGCTAGGGAGAGTACCTACAATGAGCAGTTCTTC	CASARESTYNEQFF
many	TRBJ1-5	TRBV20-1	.	TGCAGTGCAAAACGGGGGTTTAATCAGCCCCAGCATTTT	CSAKRGFNQPQHF
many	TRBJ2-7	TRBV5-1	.	TGCGCCAGCAGCTTGGCGCCAGGGAGCGCCTACGAGCAGTACTTC	CASSLAPGSAYEQYF
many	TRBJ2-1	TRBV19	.	TGTGCCAGTACCGCTAAGAGAATCAACTCCTACAATGAGCAGTTCTTC	CASTAKRINSYNEQFF
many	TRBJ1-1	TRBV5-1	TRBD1	TGCGCCAGCAGCTTTCAAGGACAGGGGAACACTGAAGCTTTCTTT	CASSFQGQGNTEAFF
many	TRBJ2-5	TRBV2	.	TGTGCCAGCAGGCAAGGGGCTGGGGAGACCCAGTACTTC	CASRQGAGETQYF
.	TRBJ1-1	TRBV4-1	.	TGCGCCAGCAGCCAAGAGCCTTTGGGGGGGATACGGGCTTTCTTT	CASSQEPLGGIRAFF
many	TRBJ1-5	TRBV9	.	TGTGCCAGCAGCGTGCCCGAGAGAGGTGGGCCCCAGCATTTT	CASSVPERGGPQHF
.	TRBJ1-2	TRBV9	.	TGTGCCAGCAGCGTAGTTGGGGTGGGCTACACCTTC	CASSVVGVGYTF
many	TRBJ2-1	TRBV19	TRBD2	TGTGCCAGTAGGGATCGAGCGGGAGGGAACAATGAGCAGTTCTTC	CASRDRAGGNNEQFF
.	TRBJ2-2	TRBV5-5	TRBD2	TGTGCCAGCAGCCCCGTCCCACGCACGGGACTAGCGGGAGCTCCGGGCACCGGGGAGCTGTTTTTT	CASSPVPRTGLAGAPGTGELFF
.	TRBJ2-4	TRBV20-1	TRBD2	TGCAGTGCTGAAACAACTAGCGGGAGGGCCTTAAACATTCAGTACTTC	CSAETTSGRALNIQYF
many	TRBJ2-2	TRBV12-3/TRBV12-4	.	TGTGCCAGCAGTCCCTCAGCTTCGTTCACCGGGGAGCTGTTTTTT	CASSPSASFTGELFF
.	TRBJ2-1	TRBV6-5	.	TGTGCCAGCAGTTACCTAAGCTCCTACAATGAGCAGTTCTTC	CASSYLSSYNEQFF
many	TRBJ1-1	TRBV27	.	TGTGCCAGCAGTTTATCACGGGGCGGGGAAGCTTTCTTT	CASSLSRGGEAFF
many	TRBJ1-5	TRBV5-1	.	TGCGCCAGCAGCTTGGGCCCGTCGCGTGAGGGTGAGCATTTT	CASSLGPSREGEHF
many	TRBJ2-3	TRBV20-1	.	TGCAGTGCGCTTCGTGGGGCGAGCACAGATACGCAGTATTTT	CSALRGASTDTQYF
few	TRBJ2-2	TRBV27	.	TGTGCCAGCAGTTTCACGGGACCCTTCAGTGGGACCGGGGAGCTGTTTTTT	CASSFTGPFSGTGELFF
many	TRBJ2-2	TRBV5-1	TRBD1	TGCGCCAGCAGCTTCACCGGGACAGACGGGGAGCTGTTTTTT	CASSFTGTDGELFF
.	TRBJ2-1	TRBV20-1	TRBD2	TGCAGTGCTCTATGGGTGACTAGCGGGAGGTTTGAGCAGTTCTTC	CSALWVTSGRFEQFF
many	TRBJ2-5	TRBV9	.	TGTGCCAGCAGCGTAGGCCGAGTTGGCGAGACCCAGTACTTC	CASSVGRVGETQYF
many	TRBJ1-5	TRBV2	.	TGTGCCAGTAGCACATTGAGCAGGGGAAATCAGCCCCAGCATTTT	CASSTLSRGNQPQHF
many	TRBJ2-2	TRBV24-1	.	TGTGCCACCAGTGATTCCCCGTCAGGGGGAGGGAACACCGGGGAGCTGTTTTTT	CATSDSPSGGGNTGELFF
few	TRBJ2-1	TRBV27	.	TGTGCCAGCAGGCGATTGCAGGGCGATGAGCAGTTCTTC	CASRRLQGDEQFF
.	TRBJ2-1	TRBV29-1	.	TGCAGCGTTATGGGCGGGATCCCCCATGAGCAGTTCTTC	CSVMGGIPHEQFF
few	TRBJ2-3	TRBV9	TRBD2	TGTGCCAGCAGCGCCTCCGCGGGACTAGTGACAGATACGCAGTATTTT	CASSASAGLVTDTQYF
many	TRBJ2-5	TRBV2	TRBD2	TGTGCCAGCACGGGAGGACTAGCGGGAGTAGGTCAAGAGACCCAGTACTTC	CASTGGLAGVGQETQYF
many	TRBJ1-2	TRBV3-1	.	TGTGCCAGCAGCCATGGTGGCGGGGGCAATGGCTACACCTTC	CASSHGGGGNGYTF
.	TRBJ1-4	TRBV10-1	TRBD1	TGCGCCAGCAGTGGGGACAGGGAGGATGAAAAACTGTTTTTT	CASSGDREDEKLFF
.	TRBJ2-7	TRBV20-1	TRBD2	TGCAGTGCTAGGAGCGGGACGACCTACGAGCAGTACTTC	CSARSGTTYEQYF
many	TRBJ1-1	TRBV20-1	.	TGCAGTGCGGAGAAGGGGGTCACTGAAGCTTTCTTT	CSAEKGVTEAFF
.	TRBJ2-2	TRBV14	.	TGTGCCAGCAGCCAAGATTTGGACGGGGAGCTGTCTTTT	CASSQDLDGELSF
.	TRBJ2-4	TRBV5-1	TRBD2	TGCGCCAGCAGCTTGTGGCTAGCGGGAGGGCCGGTCAAAAACATTCAGTACTTC	CASSLWLAGGPVKNIQYF
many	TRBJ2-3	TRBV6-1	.	TGTGCCAGCAGGAATCAAGATACGCAGTATTTT	CASRNQDTQYF
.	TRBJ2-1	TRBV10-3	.	TGTGCCATCAGTGAGTTAGAAGAAGGGGCCCACAATGAGCAGTTCTTC	CAISELEEGAHNEQFF
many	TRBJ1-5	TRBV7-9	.	TGTGCCAGCAGCCGAGGGCCCGGACAGACTCATAATAGCAATCAGCCCCAGCATTTT	CASSRGPGQTHNSNQPQHF
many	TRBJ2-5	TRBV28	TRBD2	TGTGCCAGCAGTACCCAACGGGAAAGGCTGCGGGAGGGCCAGTACCAAGAGACCCAGTACTTC	CASSTQRERLREGQYQETQYF
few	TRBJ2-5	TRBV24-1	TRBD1	TGTGCCACCAGTGATTGGGGACAGGCAGACCAAGAGACCCAGTACTTC	CATSDWGQADQETQYF
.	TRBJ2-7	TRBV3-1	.	TGTGCCAGCAGCCAGACCAGGACTCTCTCCTACGAGCAGTACTTC	CASSQTRTLSYEQYF